The 13 T cell receptor beta chains given below trace back to one sample, sequenced in a study of graft-versus-host responses after intestinal transplantation. Researchers processed graft tissue to release intraepithelial and lamina propria lymphocytes. Assay used: immunoSEQ multiplex PCR; TCRdb lists only in-frame clones, some missing. The data hold some 17,000 clones, with 80% observed a single time. Here the sequenced sample was ileum tissue, taken about 15 weeks after intestinal transplant. These TCRs come from a human patient who received an intestinal transplant, so some T cells may come from the graft donor.

The V gene is TRBV5-5, the J gene TRBJ2-2; tentatively, D is TRBD1 (5 bases). Germline V gene sequence: CDR1 SGHKS, CDR2 YYEKEE (reference sequence). With 1 base removed from V and 4 bases from J, the gap between germline ends came to 26 bases. This CDR3 spans 20 amino acids. The CDR3 region is CASSLRPAPFRAGITGELFF. CDR3 nucleotides: TGTGCCAGCAGCTTGCGCCCCGCCCCATTCCGGGCAGGGATCACCGGGGAGCTGTTTTTT.

The chain combines TRBV19 with TRBJ1-2; D perhaps matches TRBD1 (6 bases). The CDR3 runs to 15 residues. Trimming shortened V by 6 bases and J by 0 bases, and 14 bases separated the two germline ends. Germline V CDR1 and CDR2: LNHDA, SQIVND (reference sequence). The CDR3 DNA is TGTGCCAGTAGAGTCAGACAGGCAACTAACTATGGCTACACCTTC. As protein: CASRVRQATNYGYTF.

The genes are TRBV30 and TRBJ1-6, with 10 bases matching TRBD1. The CDR3 has 19 residues. V lost 4 bases to trimming and J lost 7 bases; unmatched junction nucleotides: 19. Germline V gives CDR1 GTSNPN, CDR2 SVGIG (reference sequence). This CDR3 reads CAWTHNPRDRGWVNSPLHF. CDR3 DNA: TGTGCCTGGACCCATAATCCCCGGGACAGGGGCTGGGTGAATTCACCCCTCCACTTT.

This chain links TRBV11-2 with TRBJ2-3; D might be TRBD2 (6 bases). Germline lookup yields CDR1 SGHAT and CDR2 FQNNGV. Trimming removed 4 bases at V and 2 bases at J, with 10 bases between. There are 14 residues in the CDR3. For the CDR3, the DNA is TGTGCCAGCAGCTCAGGGACTGCCACAGATACGCAGTATTTT. Amino acids: CASSSGTATDTQYF.

The gene calls are TRBV5-1 and TRBJ2-1, with D unclear. Looked up from germline, CDR1 is SGHRS and CDR2 is YFSETQ. The CDR3 is 15 amino acids. V was cut by 0 bases and J by 2 bases, with 9 bases left in between. This chain's CDR3 is CASSLAHFTYNEQFF. CDR3 DNA: TGCGCCAGCAGCTTGGCCCACTTCACCTACAATGAGCAGTTCTTC.

The V and J genes are TRBV6-1 and TRBJ1-2; 7 positions match TRBD1. CDR3 length: 13 residues. After removal of 6 bases from V and 4 bases from J, the junction contained 5 bases not matched to a gene. CDR1 is MNHNS, CDR2 SASEGT, per germline. CDR3 sequence (DNA): TGTGCCAGCAGCCACGACAGGGTCTATGGCTACACCTTC. Translating it yields CASSHDRVYGYTF.

The J gene is TRBJ2-3, the V gene TRBV6-5; the match to TRBD2 covers 9 bases. V gave up 7 bases and J gave up 4 bases; unmatched junction bases: 9. The CDR3 contains 15 residues. Germline loops: CDR1 MNHEY, CDR2 SVGAGI. CDR3 sequence reads: CASKSGRISADTQYF. For the CDR3, the DNA is TGTGCCAGCAAAAGCGGGAGGATTAGCGCAGATACGCAGTATTTT.

The V call is TRBV28, the J call TRBJ1-2; D might be TRBD1 (5 bases). Trimming left V 5 bases short and J 0 bases short, with 7 bases between. The CDR3 extends over 13 amino acids. The germline gives CDR1 MDHEN, CDR2 SYDVKM. CDR3 residues: CASSTTANYGYTF. Written as DNA, the CDR3 is TGTGCCAGCAGTACGACAGCTAACTATGGCTACACCTTC.

This sequence joins TRBV12-2 and TRBJ2-3; TRBD1, as called in the table, went unchecked against the DNA. TRBV12-2 is noted as a pseudogene. The CDR3 covers 13 residues. The CDR3 protein is CASRGQGTDTQYF. The CDR3 DNA sequence: TGTGCAAGTCGCGGACAGGGGACAGATACGCAGTATTTT.

This chain links TRBV28 with TRBJ2-1; 8 positions match TRBD2. The CDR3 extends over 18 amino acids. Trimming took 3 bases from V and 0 from J; bases not matched to a gene: 10. Germline lookup yields CDR1 MDHEN and CDR2 SYDVKM. The CDR3 DNA is TGTGCCAGCAGTTTTTGGCCTAGCGGGTGGAGCTCCTACAATGAGCAGTTCTTC. Its protein product is CASSFWPSGWSSYNEQFF.

The chain employs TRBV7-4 and TRBJ1-2, with 9 bases that match TRBD1. The V segment lost 4 bases and the J segment 4 bases; nucleotides outside the gene matches: 16. The CDR3 loop spans 18 amino acids. Germline CDR1 and CDR2: SGHVT and SQSDAQ. The CDR3 DNA follows: TGTGCCAGCAGCTCCCGAACGGGACAGGGTTTGAAAGGCTATGGCTACACCTTC. It codes for CASSSRTGQGLKGYGYTF.

J is TRBJ1-2 and V is TRBV5-3, with D unclear. TRBV5-3 is treated as an ORF (open reading frame) with a function not yet certain. V lost 0 bases and J lost 2, with 5 bases in between. CDR3 length: 13 residues. CDR3 in amino acids: CARSLVGNYGYTF. For the CDR3, the DNA is TGTGCCAGAAGCTTGGTAGGGAACTATGGCTACACCTTC.

The chain has TRBV5-1 and TRBJ2-7; D is perhaps TRBD2 (6 bases). CDR3 size: 13 residues. Trimming pared 9 bases from V and 0 bases from J, leaving 13 bases between. From germline, CDR1 is SGHRS and CDR2 YFSETQ. For the CDR3, the DNA is TGCGCCATCAAGGGACTGATCTCCTACGAGCAGTACTTC. This codes for CAIKGLISYEQYF. The variable domain in full, completed from reference TRBV5-1 and TRBJ2-7, reads KAGVTQTPRYLIKTRGQQVTLSCSPISGHRSVSWYQQTPGQGLQFLFEYFSETQRNKGNFPGRFSGRQFSNSRSEMNVSTLELGDSALYLCAIKGLISYEQYFGPGTRLTVT.